This TCR beta chain emerged from a study of blood T cell repertoires in COVID-19. Study as a whole: Both acute and convalescent COVID-19 samples were obtained from the United States, Italy and Spain.

Assay: immunoSEQ multiplex PCR; the TCRdb copy retains only in-frame clones and omits some. Among fewer than 500,000 clones listed, around nine tenths were seen once. This clone was counted between two and nine times. Clinical history as reported by participants underpinned cohort assignment. Germline lookup yields CDR1 SGDLS and CDR2 YYNGEE. The CDR3 length is 14 residues. V was shortened by 3 bases and J by 3 bases, with 9 bases between the two germline ends. The origin of this receptor is a woman between 18 and 30 years old with acute COVID-19. The chain uses TRBV9 and TRBJ1-4; D is undetermined. The sequenced material came from PBMCs or T cells enriched from blood (not recorded which). The CDR3 DNA reads as TGTGCCAGCAGCGGTCCCGGGGCTAATGAAAAACTGTTTTTT. Translating it yields CASSGPGANEKLFF. Using reference TRBV9 and TRBJ1-4 for the parts outside the CDR3, the full variable domain is DSGVTQTPKHLITATGQRVTLRCSPRSGDLSVYWYQQSLDQGLQFLIQYYNGEERAKGNILERFSAQQFPDLHSELNLSSLELGDSALYFCASSGPGANEKLFFGSGTQLSVL.